The entry below describes one T cell receptor beta chain. The data were taken from a study of blood T cell repertoires in COVID-19. Background on the study: Nucleic acid was either cDNA or gDNA, and it came from T cells, B-cell-depleted T cells, or PBMCs.

In the original workflow: Reference gene primer amplification gave estimated nucleated cell counts. Assay: immunoSEQ multiplex PCR; the TCRdb copy retains only in-frame clones and omits some. V, J and clone size reflect that table, while D and trimming were determined from the DNA. The sample holds some 250,000 clones, 80% to 90% seen once. Germline V lookup: CDR1 MNHEY, CDR2 SMNVEV (reference sequence). The trim removed 5 bases at V and 4 bases at J, leaving 8 bases unmatched. CDR3 length equals 15 residues. This receptor was identified in a man aged 40-55 years with active or convalescent COVID-19. The source material was peripheral blood. The J gene is TRBJ1-2, the V gene TRBV27, with TRBD1 identical over 9 bases. The CDR3 DNA is TGTGCCAGCAGTCCGTCCCGGGACAGGGTCTATGGCTACACCTTC. The encoded protein is CASSPSRDRVYGYTF.